Described below is a single TCR beta chain sequence and its context. Its antigen is still unknown. Assay: immunoSEQ multiplex PCR; the TCRdb copy retains only in-frame clones and omits some. The table has roughly 2 million clones, less than 95% seen once. This entry is derived from a study of shared clonotypes between healthy human individuals. From germline, CDR1 is MDHEN and CDR2 SYDVKM. This CDR3 spans 19 amino acids. V was clipped by 5 bases and J by 6 bases; unmatched bases: 18. Study-wide points: Having only a few donors restricted how much genetic and exposure-history diversity was captured. Sampling included only blood; tissue repertoires likely differ.

Terminally differentiated effector memory CD45RA+ cells were excluded by CCR7 positive selection of CD45RO-negative cells. The healthy adult donors were HIV-negative and reported no recent acute infections or vaccinations. The V gene is TRBV28, the J gene TRBJ2-2, with 10 bases fitting TRBD1. The sequencing sample was made of naive CD8+ T cells sorted from blood. This sequence originates from a man aged 18 to 30 in good health. This chain's CDR3 is CASSLDRGQVVEDPGELFF. As DNA, the CDR3 is TGTGCCAGCAGTCTTGACAGGGGGCAGGTGGTCGAAGACCCCGGGGAGCTGTTTTTT.